This TCR beta chain was sequenced during a study of T cell repertoires in cytomegalovirus infection. TCRdb itself ran the reads through MiXCR, one entry per CDR3 protein. Here the sample spans about 830,000 distinct CDR3 sequences, approximately 29% being singletons. Trimming cost V 1 base and J 3 bases, with 12 bases left between them. The CDR3 length is 15 residues. Germline V CDR1 and CDR2: SGHVS, FNYEAQ. This clonotype was recorded a few times. Its cognate antigen is unknown. This sequence joins TRBV7-6 and TRBJ1-1, with a possible D match to TRBD1 (6 bases). This specimen consisted of cultured CD8+ T cells from PBMCs, obtained from culture after CMV antigen stimulation. This receptor was obtained from a human donor in good health (CMV status not recorded). Some clones in this sample may be carry-over from other donors' samples. CDR3 sequence: CASSLVAGAYTEAFF. The CDR3 nucleotides are TGTGCCAGCAGCTTAGTGGCGGGGGCGTACACTGAAGCTTTCTTT.